What follows are 18 T cell receptor beta chains derived from one specimen sequenced in a study of Graves' ophthalmopathy and Graves' hyperthyroidism. As the template, RNA transcripts were used to amplify TCR beta CDR3 regions. RT-PCR in the first round used HTBI primers; a second-round multiplex PCR followed. TCRdb recomputed calls from the multiplex PCR reads with MiXCR, one row per CDR3 protein. Of about 640,000 distinct CDR3 sequences listed, about 40% are singletons. The sample comprised peripheral blood. These receptors came from an adult man with Graves' ophthalmopathy.

The chain links TRBV6-6 to TRBJ2-5; 10 bases are a match to TRBD2. The J call may be in error: the DNA end matches TRBJ2-7 better. Germline values: CDR1 MNHNY, CDR2 SVGAGI (reference sequence). This CDR3 comprises 16 residues. The CDR3 bases are TGTGCCAGCAGTTACGGTCTAGCGGGAGTTGGCTACGAGCAGTACTTC. The encoded protein is CASSYGLAGVGYEQYF.

This rearrangement joins TRBV5-5 to TRBJ2-7; 8 nucleotides match TRBD2. The J segment lost 0 bases and the V segment lost 0 bases, leaving 2 bases of the junction unmatched. The CDR3 consists of 15 residues. Germline-derived CDR1 and CDR2 are SGHKS and YYEKEE (reference sequence). This chain's CDR3 is CASSLGREASYEQYF. In nucleotides, the CDR3 is TGTGCCAGCAGCTTGGGGCGGGAGGCCTCCTACGAGCAGTACTTC.

This clonotype was detected many times. CDR3 sequence reads: CASSTQGRDTEAFF. The CDR3 region has the DNA TGTGCCAGCAGTACACAGGGTAGGGACACTGAAGCTTTCTTT. V and J are TRBV7-2 and TRBJ1-1; TRBD1 is a possible D gene (6 bases). The ends were cut back, 6 bases at V and 3 bases at J, with 14 bases in the middle. This CDR3 has 14 residues. Germline V lookup: CDR1 SGHTA, CDR2 FQGNSA.

The DNA of the CDR3 is TGCAGCGTAGCGGGCTTGGACTACACCTTC. Protein sequence: CSVAGLDYTF. The chain uses TRBV29-1 and TRBJ1-2; D is undetermined. The CDR3 is 10 amino acids. The germline CDR1 and CDR2 sequences are SQVTM and ANQGSEA. With 6 bases removed from V and 10 bases from J, the gap between germline ends came to 12 bases.

The chain uses TRBV7-9 and TRBJ2-7, with 14 bases that match TRBD2. Germline V CDR1 and CDR2: SEHNR, FQNEAQ (reference sequence). J lost 8 bases, V lost 4 bases, and 16 bases had no gene match. The CDR3 extends over 18 amino acids. The CDR3 DNA reads as TGTGCCAGCAGCTCGAGCACTGAAGGACTAGCGGGAGGAGGCAAGCAGTACTTC. Residues: CASSSSTEGLAGGGKQYF. Supplemented by reference TRBV7-9 and TRBJ2-7, the full variable domain reads DTGVSQNPRHKITKRGQNVTFRCDPISEHNRLYWYRQTLGQGPEFLTYFQNEAQLEKSRLLSDRFSAERPKGSFSTLEIQRTEQGDSAMYLCASSSSTEGLAGGGKQYFGPGTRLTVT.

A single count supports this clonotype. A much larger clonotype is one base distant, so this may be a read error. V and J are TRBV19 and TRBJ1-6, with D unclear. Germline lookup yields CDR1 LNHDA and CDR2 SQIVND (reference sequence). This CDR3 has 14 amino acids. V was trimmed by 7 bases and J by 5 bases, leaving 12 bases between them. The CDR3 DNA is TGTGCCAGTACCGCTCGGGGTGATAATTCACCCCTCCACTTT. It is translated as CASTARGDNSPLHF. The whole variable domain, remainder taken from reference TRBV19 and TRBJ1-6, is DGGITQSPKYLFRKEGQNVTLSCEQNLNHDAMYWYRQDPGQGLRLIYYSQIVNDFQKGDIAEGYSVSREKKESFPLTVTSAQKNPTAFYLCASTARGDNSPLHFGNGTRLTVT.

This clonotype was picked up a small number of times. The CDR3: CASSSRTSGRETQYF. In DNA, the CDR3 is TGTGCCAGTAGTTCGCGGACTAGCGGGCGGGAGACCCAGTACTTC. The chain uses TRBV19 and TRBJ2-5, with TRBD2 matching 11 bases. The CDR3 sequence is 15 residues long. Looked up from germline, CDR1 is LNHDA and CDR2 is SQIVND (reference sequence). With 5 bases clipped from V and 5 bases from J, the junction kept 7 bases outside the gene matches.

V and J are TRBV2 and TRBJ2-7; the match to TRBD2 covers 13 bases. The DNA end is more similar to TRBJ2-1, so the J call may be wrong. The CDR3 is made up of 14 amino acids. CDR1 SNHLY and CDR2 FYNNEI come from the germline V gene. The CDR3 coding sequence is TGTGCCAGTCGCGGACTAGCGGGGGTGAATGAGCAGTTCTTC. Protein sequence: CASRGLAGVNEQFF.

V is TRBV7-6 and J is TRBJ1-5; tentatively, D is TRBD1 (6 bases). With 4 bases removed from V and 6 bases from J, the gap between germline ends came to 16 bases. The CDR3 runs to 15 residues. Germline V CDR1 and CDR2: SGHVS, FNYEAQ. CDR3 in amino acids: CASSSAGAGSQPQHF. The CDR3 coding sequence is TGTGCCAGCAGCTCGGCAGGGGCGGGTAGTCAGCCCCAGCATTTT. The complete variable domain, with remaining parts taken from reference TRBV7-6 and TRBJ1-5, reads GAGVSQSPRYKVTKRGQDVALRCDPISGHVSLYWYRQALGQGPEFLTYFNYEAQQDKSGLPNDRFSAERPEGSISTLTIQRTEQRDSAMYRCASSSAGAGSQPQHFGDGTRLSIL.

The V call is TRBV3-1, the J call TRBJ2-7, with TRBD2 identical over 10 bases. The CDR3 length is 15 residues. The V gene end was trimmed by 4 bases and the J gene end by 4 bases; junction bases not matched to a gene: 7. The germline V gene encodes CDR1 LGHDT and CDR2 YNNKEL (reference sequence). DNA for the CDR3: TGTGCCAGCAGCCCACCGGGACTAGCGAAATACGAGCAGTACTTC. This gives the protein CASSPPGLAKYEQYF.

This chain joins TRBV5-6 and TRBJ1-6, with D maybe TRBD1 (5 bases). The germline gives CDR1 SGHDT, CDR2 YYEEEE. V lost 4 bases to trimming and J lost 0 bases, with 11 bases between them. There are 16 residues in the CDR3. CDR3 loop: CASSQPTGSYNSPLHF. The CDR3 region has the DNA TGTGCCAGCAGCCAGCCCACAGGCTCCTATAATTCACCCCTCCACTTT.

The chain has TRBV6-1 and TRBJ2-2; D possibly matches TRBD1 or TRBD2 (5 bases each). The germline gives CDR1 MNHNS, CDR2 SASEGT. There are 13 residues in the CDR3. Between the trimmed V and J ends, which lost 5 bases and 9 bases, there was a span of 13 bases. CDR3 DNA: TGTGCCAGCAGTTACCTGGGGGACCGGGAGCTGTTTTTT. It specifies CASSYLGDRELFF.

The V and J genes are TRBV7-3 and TRBJ2-5; the match to TRBD2 covers 9 bases. The junction had 16 bases not matched to a gene; V was cut back by 5 bases and J by 0 bases. This CDR3 spans 19 amino acids. The germline CDR1 and CDR2 sequences are SGHTA and FQGTGA. CDR3 nucleotide sequence: TGTGCCAGCAGCCCAATGGGGGGTTGGGCTAGCGGGGACCAAGAGACCCAGTACTTC. Translation gives CASSPMGGWASGDQETQYF.

There are many counts of this clonotype. The V call is TRBV29-1, the J call TRBJ2-2, with D possibly called TRBD1 or TRBD2 (5 bases each). V was shortened by 6 bases and J by 6 bases, with 17 bases between the two germline ends. The CDR3 runs 14 residues. Germline CDR1 and CDR2: SQVTM and ANQGSEA. In nucleotides, the CDR3 is TGCAGCGTCAGAGGGGTATCTGACGCCGGGGAGCTGTTTTTT. It yields the protein CSVRGVSDAGELFF.

V and J are TRBV29-1 and TRBJ2-5, with TRBD2 identical over 7 bases. Germline V CDR1 and CDR2: SQVTM, ANQGSEA. CDR3 length: 12 amino acids. Losses at the gene ends were 4 bases for V and 5 bases for J; bases not matched to a gene: 4. CDR3 residues: CSVGGGSETQYF. As DNA, the CDR3 is TGCAGCGTTGGCGGGGGTAGCGAGACCCAGTACTTC. Filled out from reference TRBV29-1 and TRBJ2-5, the complete variable domain reads SAVISQKPSRDICQRGTSLTIQCQVDSQVTMMFWYRQQPGQSLTLIATANQGSEATYESGFVIDKFPISRPNLTFSTLTVSNMSPEDSSIYLCSVGGGSETQYFGPGTRLLVL.

The genes are TRBV2 and TRBJ1-2; 7 nucleotides match TRBD1. The CDR3 loop spans 14 amino acids. V dropped 1 base and J dropped 4; count of bases not matched to a gene: 3. Germline V gene data show CDR1 as SNHLY and CDR2 as FYNNEI. The CDR3 is CASSEGDSTYGYTF. CDR3 DNA: TGTGCCAGCAGTGAAGGGGACAGCACCTATGGCTACACCTTC.

This clonotype occurred once. This may be a read error: a much more frequent sequence differs by one nucleotide. The chain uses TRBV7-9 and TRBJ2-2; 9 bases align to TRBD1. CDR3 length: 15 amino acids. Germline lookup yields CDR1 SEHNR and CDR2 FQNEAQ (reference sequence). This chain's CDR3 is CAGSTGTGRTGELFF. CDR3 DNA: TGTGCCGGCAGCACCGGGACAGGGAGAACCGGGGAGCTGTTTTTT.

The CDR3 nucleotides are TGCGCCAGCAGCCAAGACCCCGGGACGGGATGGCGGCCCCAGCATTTT. Its protein is CASSQDPGTGWRPQHF. The rearrangement links TRBV4-3 to TRBJ1-5; D possibly corresponds to TRBD1 (5 bases). Trimming took 0 bases from V and 9 from J, leaving 18 bases between them. The CDR3 spans 16 residues. CDR1 and CDR2 from the germline V gene are LGHNA and YSLEER.